One sample yielded the 7 T cell receptor beta chains listed below, sequenced in a study of immune evolution from preneoplasia to lung adenocarcinoma. Sequencing used immunoSEQ multiplex PCR; TCRdb keeps in-frame clones, though not all of them. Of more than 10,000 clones in the sample, more than 75% are singletons; the top ten hold about 3.8%. The sequencing input was FFPE tissue from an adenomatous hyperplasia lung lesion. The subset was: atypical adenomatous hyperplasia (AAH), lung preneoplasia. These receptor sequences come from a person between 45 and 75 years old with lung adenocarcinoma.

The chain links TRBV7-8 to TRBJ2-2, with 10 bases identical to TRBD2. CDR3 length equals 16 residues. The V and J ends lost 5 bases and 6 bases, in that order; junction bases with no gene match: 9. Germline assignment: CDR1 SGHVS and CDR2 FQNEAQ. CDR3 sequence (DNA): TGTGCCAGCAGCCACCAGCGGGAGGGCCCCCCCGGGGAGCTGTTTTTT. Amino acids: CASSHQREGPPGELFF.

The chain recombines TRBV4-2 with TRBJ2-5; D gene ambiguous. The length of the CDR3 is 17 residues. Deletions cut 0 bases from V and 9 bases from J, with 23 bases between. Germline V gene data show CDR1 as LGHNA and CDR2 as YNFKEQ. CDR3 protein: CASSQDSVAGPLISQYF. CDR3 coding DNA: TGTGCCAGCAGCCAAGATTCCGTCGCAGGCCCGCTTATATCCCAGTACTTC.

The V call is TRBV6-5, the J call TRBJ2-7; D is possibly TRBD1 (5 bases). V shed 6 bases and J shed 2 bases, with 11 bases lying between them. Germline V gene sequence: CDR1 MNHEY, CDR2 SVGAGI. The CDR3 has 13 residues. The CDR3 sequence is CASRRQTAYEQYF. The CDR3 DNA sequence: TGTGCCAGCAGACGACAGACAGCCTACGAGCAGTACTTC.

J is TRBJ2-1 and V is TRBV5-1; D is unclear. V gave up 4 bases and J gave up 0 bases, with 11 bases separating them. Germline values: CDR1 SGHRS, CDR2 YFSETQ. The CDR3 covers 15 residues. CDR3 coding DNA: TGCGCCAGCAGCGTTGATTCTAGCTCCTACAATGAGCAGTTCTTC. Translated, it gives CASSVDSSSYNEQFF.

The rearrangement links TRBV7-8 to TRBJ2-7; 13 bases are a match to TRBD2. Trimming at V came to 2 bases and at J to 2 bases, leaving 6 bases not matched to a gene. CDR1 is SGHVS and CDR2 is FQNEAQ in the germline V gene. The CDR3 contains 17 residues. The CDR3 DNA sequence: TGTGCCAGCAGCTTAAAACCCGGACTAGCGGGAGCCTACGAGCAGTACTTC. Translated: CASSLKPGLAGAYEQYF.

The chain carries TRBV5-1 and TRBJ1-1, with D uncertain. This CDR3 region has 13 residues. V shed 5 bases and J shed 5 bases, with 13 bases lying between them. The germline gives CDR1 SGHRS, CDR2 YFSETQ. CDR3 coding DNA: TGCGCCAGCAGGATCGATGTAGGGACTGAAGCTTTCTTT. It codes for CASRIDVGTEAFF. Drawing the rest from reference TRBV5-1 and TRBJ1-1, the complete variable domain is KAGVTQTPRYLIKTRGQQVTLSCSPISGHRSVSWYQQTPGQGLQFLFEYFSETQRNKGNFPGRFSGRQFSNSRSEMNVSTLELGDSALYLCASRIDVGTEAFFGQGTRLTVV.

The chain couples TRBV11-3 to TRBJ2-7, with a weak D call TRBD2 (5 bases). CDR3 size: 17 residues. The V gene's germline CDR1 is SGHNT and CDR2 YENEEA. V was cut by 0 bases and J by 4 bases, with 19 bases left in between. In DNA form, the CDR3 reads TGTGCCAGCAGCTTAGATGGGTCACCTCGGGATCCTTACGAGCAGTACTTC. This codes for CASSLDGSPRDPYEQYF.